A single sample gave rise to the 10 T cell receptor beta chains below, sequenced in a study of OX40 agonist ivuxolimab in advanced cancers. Sequencing was performed with immunoSEQ multiplex PCR; in TCRdb, only in-frame clones are kept and a portion is missing. This table has more than 35,000 clones, approximately 84% appearing once. The material sequenced was CD4+ or CD8+ T cells sorted from blood, taken in a trial of the OX40 agonist ivuxolimab. The origin of the receptors is an adult with an advanced solid tumor such as melanoma, head and neck, liver or kidney cancer.

J is TRBJ1-6 and V is TRBV5-4; 9 bases are a match to TRBD1. The junction had 4 bases not matched to a gene; V was cut back by 2 bases and J by 7 bases. Germline CDR1 reads SGHNT; CDR2 reads YYREEE (reference sequence). CDR3 length: 15 residues. CDR3 nucleotide sequence: TGTGCCAGCAGCTTACCACAGGGGGCGAATTCACCCCTCCACTTT. Amino acid sequence: CASSLPQGANSPLHF.

This clone occurred a few times. The chain couples TRBV4-3 to TRBJ2-7; a weak D match, TRBD2 (5 bases). The V gene lost 0 bases and the J gene lost 3 bases, with 15 bases spanning the gap. The germline V gene has CDR1 LGHNA and CDR2 YSLEER. This CDR3 comprises 16 residues. The CDR3: CASSQERSRAGYEQYF. The CDR3 nucleotides read TGCGCCAGCAGCCAAGAAAGGTCGCGGGCGGGCTACGAGCAGTACTTC.

V and J are TRBV4-1 and TRBJ2-3; D is unresolved. The V gene lost 0 bases and the J gene lost 2 bases, with 12 bases spanning the gap. Germline assignment: CDR1 MGHRA and CDR2 YSYEKL. This CDR3 is 16 amino acids long. CDR3 nucleotides: TGCGCCAGCAGCCAAGATCCCTCGGCAGTCACAGATACGCAGTATTTT. Residues: CASSQDPSAVTDTQYF.

The V and J genes are TRBV2 and TRBJ1-1, with no clear D. V shed 0 bases and J shed 0 bases, with 11 bases lying between them. The CDR3 contains 16 residues. The germline V gene has CDR1 SNHLY and CDR2 FYNNEI. CDR3 nucleotide sequence: TGTGCCAGCAGTGAAGCGCTCGGACCCCTGAACACTGAAGCTTTCTTT. Amino acid sequence: CASSEALGPLNTEAFF.

The chain uses TRBV7-8 and TRBJ1-1; TRBD1 is a possible D gene (6 bases). Germline V lookup: CDR1 SGHVS, CDR2 FQNEAQ. V was trimmed by 1 base and J by 2 bases, leaving 11 bases between them. The CDR3 is made up of 15 amino acids. The CDR3 region is CASSLVLGANTEAFF. CDR3 bases: TGTGCCAGCAGCTTAGTCTTGGGGGCTAACACTGAAGCTTTCTTT.

This sequence joins TRBV10-3 and TRBJ1-5, with 10 bases that match TRBD1. V lost 6 bases, J lost 5 bases, and 4 bases stayed unmatched. CDR3 length equals 14 residues. Germline V lookup: CDR1 ENHRY, CDR2 SYGVKD. The CDR3 sequence is CAIRGTGDDQPQHF. In nucleotides, the CDR3 is TGTGCCATCAGGGGGACAGGGGATGATCAGCCCCAGCATTTT.

CDR3 sequence (DNA): TGCGCCAGCAGCTCGGACAGGGTTTATTCAGATACGCAGTATTTT. This gives the protein CASSSDRVYSDTQYF. The chain recombines TRBV5-1 with TRBJ2-3; TRBD1 aligns across 8 bases. This CDR3 contains 15 residues. The trim removed 3 bases at V and 4 bases at J, leaving 7 bases unmatched. Per germline, CDR1 SGHRS and CDR2 YFSETQ. The whole variable domain, filled in from reference TRBV5-1 and TRBJ2-3, reads KAGVTQTPRYLIKTRGQQVTLSCSPISGHRSVSWYQQTPGQGLQFLFEYFSETQRNKGNFPGRFSGRQFSNSRSEMNVSTLELGDSALYLCASSSDRVYSDTQYFGPGTRLTVL.

The chain is built from TRBV19 and TRBJ2-1; D unresolved. Per the germline V gene, CDR1 is LNHDA and CDR2 is SQIVND (reference sequence). The ends were cut back, 1 base at V and 0 bases at J, with 7 bases in the middle. CDR3 size: 15 residues. The CDR3 DNA follows: TGTGCCAGTAGTATAGTGCGACGCTCCTACAATGAGCAGTTCTTC. It codes for CASSIVRRSYNEQFF.

V and J are TRBV7-8 and TRBJ2-1; 7 nucleotides align to TRBD2. The CDR3 is 14 residues long. CDR1 SGHVS and CDR2 FQNEAQ come from the germline V gene. Trimming took 5 bases from V and 7 from J; bases not matched to a gene: 8. The CDR3 loop reads CASSNMRGGNEQFF. The CDR3 DNA reads TGTGCCAGCAGCAATATGAGGGGAGGGAATGAGCAGTTCTTC.

The chain carries TRBV11-2 and TRBJ2-7; perhaps TRBD1 as D (6 bases). V lost 2 bases to trimming and J lost 2 bases, with 19 bases between them. Germline lookup yields CDR1 SGHAT and CDR2 FQNNGV. CDR3 length: 17 amino acids. The CDR3 sequence is CASSLIGGRQFPYEQYF. The CDR3 nucleotides are TGTGCCAGCAGCTTAATAGGGGGTCGGCAATTTCCCTACGAGCAGTACTTC.